This TCR beta chain was identified in a study of beta chain features in type 1 diabetes. This clone was observed a handful of times. The V end lost 3 bases, the J end lost 5 bases, and 4 bases lay between the germline ends. CDR1 SGHVS and CDR2 FNYEAQ come from the germline V gene. CDR3 length: 11 residues. Every participating donor gave one draw, a heparinised blood sample averaging about 100 mL. CD45RO/CCR7/CD25/CD127/CD95/CD27 sorting isolated CD4+ naive, central memory, regulatory and stem cell-like memory cells. The study reverse transcribed the entire isolated RNA, so it sequenced expressed TCRB transcripts. Measured with immunoSEQ multiplex PCR; TCRdb has only the in-frame clones, and not every one. The repertoire holds 160,000 or so clones, with approximately 10% as singletons.

This TCR was recovered from a man aged 18 to 29 in good health. The sample comprised central memory CD4+ T cells from blood. The chain joins TRBV7-6 to TRBJ2-5; no reliable D call. CDR3 region: CASSFRETQYF. In nucleotides, the CDR3 is TGTGCCAGCAGCTTCCGGGAGACCCAGTACTTC. Full variable domain (rest looked up from reference TRBV7-6 and TRBJ2-5): GAGVSQSPRYKVTKRGQDVALRCDPISGHVSLYWYRQALGQGPEFLTYFNYEAQQDKSGLPNDRFSAERPEGSISTLTIQRTEQRDSAMYRCASSFRETQYFGPGTRLLVL.